What follows are 6 T cell receptor beta chains derived from one specimen sequenced in a study of CD8 T cells in ankylosing spondylitis. Study-wide findings and caveats: One TCR beta motif, made up of 7 or 8 highly homologous variants, appeared characteristic of ankylosing spondylitis blood.

One entry per CDR3 protein, called by TCRdb with MiXCR from the 5' RACE reads. The repertoire includes some 840,000 distinct CDR3 sequences, over 9.5% of them detected once, and 0.51% sits in the top ten. Their antigens remain unidentified. Sequences were obtained from blood, either unsorted or a sorted T cell fraction (not recorded which). The receptor source for this set is a male donor with ankylosing spondylitis.

In its sample, this clonotype was seen a few times. The chain employs TRBV2 and TRBJ2-7, with 7 nucleotides matching TRBD2. The CDR3 runs 14 residues. CDR1 is SNHLY, CDR2 FYNNEI, per germline. V dropped 3 bases and J dropped 3; count of bases not matched to a gene: 5. Written as DNA, the CDR3 is TGTGCCAGCAGTGAGGGGGGGAGCGGCTACGAGCAGTACTTC. Encoded protein: CASSEGGSGYEQYF.

The genes are TRBV6-1 and TRBJ2-7; D is undetermined. The germline CDR1 and CDR2 sequences are MNHNS and SASEGT. The CDR3 has 13 amino acids. V was shortened by 6 bases and J by 2 bases, with 11 bases between the two germline ends. Here the CDR3 DNA reads TGTGCCAGCAGCTCAGGTGATGCCTACGAGCAGTACTTC. Translated: CASSSGDAYEQYF.

V and J are TRBV4-3 and TRBJ2-5, with D possibly TRBD1 on 6 matching bases. The V gene's germline CDR1 is LGHNA and CDR2 YSLEER. V lost 4 bases, J lost 3 bases, and 15 bases lay in between. CDR3 size: 15 residues. CDR3 nucleotides: TGCGCCAGCAGCCCGGCAGGGGATTTAGAAGAGACCCAGTACTTC. Encoded protein: CASSPAGDLEETQYF.

This clonotype was counted at least ten times. The chain links TRBV20-1 to TRBJ1-2; the match to TRBD1 covers 8 bases. This CDR3 region has 14 residues. With 2 bases clipped from V and 4 bases from J, the junction kept 6 bases outside the gene matches. Germline V CDR1 and CDR2: DFQATT, SNEGSKA (reference sequence). The CDR3 DNA is TGCAGTGCTAGACAGGGGGCAGGGCCCTATGGCTACACCTTC. Amino acids: CSARQGAGPYGYTF.

This chain uses TRBV5-1 with TRBJ2-1; 14 bases map to TRBD2. The V gene end was trimmed by 5 bases and the J gene end by 9 bases; junction bases not matched to a gene: 7. The CDR3 runs 15 residues. CDR1 and CDR2 from the germline V gene are SGHRS and YFSETQ. The CDR3 DNA reads as TGCGCCAGCAGACCTGGGACTAGCGGGAGTAGTGAGCAGTTCTTC. Translated: CASRPGTSGSSEQFF.

This clonotype appeared many times. The V and J genes are TRBV18 and TRBJ2-1; 9 positions match TRBD2. The ends lost 1 base at V and 7 bases at J; junction bases unmatched: 5. The length of the CDR3 is 15 residues. Germline V gene lookup returns CDR1 KGHSH and CDR2 LQKENI. The CDR3 nucleotides are TGTGCCAGCTCACCACGGGGGCTAGCGGGAAATGAGCAGTTCTTC. Translating gives CASSPRGLAGNEQFF. The full variable domain, with the rest looked up from reference TRBV18 and TRBJ2-1, is NAGVMQNPRHLVRRRGQEARLRCSPMKGHSHVYWYRQLPEEGLKFMVYLQKENIIDESGMPKERFSAEFPKEGPSILRIQQVVRGDSAAYFCASSPRGLAGNEQFFGPGTRLTVL.